This T cell receptor (beta chain) comes out of a study of vaccination and CD4 T cells after COVID-19. Study at large: Convalescent persons amounted to six males plus four females, two of whom were Hispanic. Investigators sampled a few convalescent patients at day 14 and days 161 to 241 post-vaccination.

As to this clonotype: Its specificity is unknown.

Time point indicated: late sampling 161 to 241 days after vaccination in a few convalescent patients. Stated treatment: roughly 10-day PBMC culture with coronavirus spike peptide pools or control peptides (ViraFEST assay). The length of the CDR3 is 16 residues. The germline V gene encodes CDR1 MNHEY and CDR2 SVGEGT. The V end was cut by 6 bases, the J end by 4 bases, with 19 bases between. Cultured CD4+ T-cell DNA underwent Oncomine TCR Beta short-read sequencing. Investigators obtained genomic DNA by extraction from cultured CD4+ T cells. Using its own MiXCR run on the PCR reads, TCRdb lists one record per CDR3 protein. The sample carries about 24,000 distinct CDR3 sequences, roughly 29% recorded once. Study results and caveats: When vaccine-specific clones from convalescent patients were examined, 304 of 307 were spike mono-reactive.

The source of this sequence is a human donor who had recovered from COVID-19. The chain recombines TRBV6-2 or TRBV6-3 with TRBJ2-1; the D gene is possibly TRBD2 (6 bases). This sample comprised CD4+ T cells from blood, cultured in vitro, obtained about 7 months after SARS-CoV-2 vaccination. The DNA for the CDR3 is TGTGCCAGCAGCACCGGTCCGGGACTGGGATACAATGAGCAGTTCTTC. This translates into CASSTGPGLGYNEQFF.